These 13 T cell receptor beta chains were sequenced from one sample in a study of blood T cell repertoires in COVID-19. Sequenced by immunoSEQ multiplex PCR; TCRdb stores in-frame clones only, minus some. The sample has roughly 100,000 clones; about 84% are singletons. Input material: peripheral blood. These receptors originate from a woman aged 55-70 years with acute or convalescent COVID-19.

V and J are TRBV19 and TRBJ1-6; D ambiguous. Trimming stripped 4 bases from V and 3 bases from J, with 10 bases between. CDR1 and CDR2 from the germline V gene are LNHDA and SQIVND (reference sequence). The CDR3 has 15 residues. CDR3 coding DNA: TGTGCCAGTAGTACGAGTACCCTCTATAATTCACCCCTCCACTTT. The encoded protein is CASSTSTLYNSPLHF.

V gene TRBV11-2 combines with J gene TRBJ2-2; 9 bases map to TRBD1. V lost 5 bases to trimming and J lost 1 base; unmatched junction nucleotides: 2. Germline CDR1 and CDR2: SGHAT and FQNNGV. This CDR3 contains 15 residues. The CDR3 nucleotides read TGTGCCAGCAGCCTGACAGGGGGGAACACCGGGGAGCTGTTTTTT. Encoded protein: CASSLTGGNTGELFF.

The sample holds a few counts of this clone. The chain uses TRBV27 and TRBJ1-2; 9 nucleotides line up with TRBD1. With 6 bases clipped from V and 2 bases from J, the junction kept 7 bases outside the gene matches. This CDR3 is built from 15 residues. Germline CDR1 MNHEY, CDR2 SMNVEV (reference sequence). CDR3: CASRAGQGRNYGYTF. CDR3 DNA sequence: TGTGCCAGCAGGGCGGGACAGGGACGCAACTATGGCTACACCTTC.

The gene calls are TRBV5-1 and TRBJ2-3, with 9 bases that match TRBD2. The V and J ends lost 0 bases and 6 bases, in that order; junction bases with no gene match: 5. Looked up from germline, CDR1 is SGHRS and CDR2 is YFSETQ. The CDR3 length is 15 residues. The CDR3 sequence is CASSLAALAGDTQYF. The CDR3, as DNA: TGCGCCAGCAGCTTGGCCGCACTAGCGGGCGATACGCAGTATTTT.

Here the CDR3 reads CASSRDMNTEAFF. Written as DNA, the CDR3 is TGTGCCAGCAGTAGGGACATGAACACTGAAGCTTTCTTT. J is TRBJ1-1 and V is TRBV25-1, with D perhaps matching TRBD1 (6 bases). This CDR3 comprises 13 residues. Germline CDR1 reads MGHDK; CDR2 reads SYGVNS. V dropped 5 bases and J dropped 0 bases, with 7 bases sitting between them.

The J gene is TRBJ1-1, the V gene TRBV5-1; TRBD1 aligns across 9 bases. Germline V gene lookup returns CDR1 SGHRS and CDR2 YFSETQ. V was clipped by 4 bases and J by 4 bases; unmatched bases: 2. The CDR3 extends over 13 amino acids. CDR3 sequence (DNA): TGCGCCAGCAGCAGGGGACAGGGCACTGAAGCTTTCTTT. This gives the protein CASSRGQGTEAFF.

The chain uses TRBV18 and TRBJ1-2, with TRBD1 matching over 7 bases. Germline lookup yields CDR1 KGHSH and CDR2 LQKENI. The trim removed 5 bases at V and 0 bases at J, leaving 3 bases unmatched. There are 14 residues in the CDR3. The CDR3 DNA follows: TGTGCCAGCTCAAGGGACAGCGCTAACTATGGCTACACCTTC. Encoded protein: CASSRDSANYGYTF.

The chain carries TRBV16 and TRBJ1-6; 11 bases fit TRBD1. Germline CDR1 is KGHSY and CDR2 is FQNENV. V gave up 4 bases and J gave up 10 bases; unmatched junction bases: 6. This CDR3 has 15 amino acids. CDR3 sequence reads: CASSPTWTGGSPLHF. CDR3 nucleotide sequence: TGTGCCAGCAGCCCTACTTGGACAGGGGGCTCACCCCTCCACTTT.

This clone showed up many times. The chain joins TRBV5-1 to TRBJ2-7, with D possibly being TRBD2 (6 bases). V shed 2 bases and J shed 5 bases, with 20 bases lying between them. The CDR3 totals 16 residues. In germline, CDR1 is SGHRS, CDR2 YFSETQ. The CDR3, as DNA: TGCGCCAGCAGCTTCTCTACTGGAGGGGAAAGAAACGAGCAGTACTTC. This gives the protein CASSFSTGGERNEQYF.

The chain carries TRBV6-2 or TRBV6-3 and TRBJ2-5, with TRBD2 identical over 12 bases. Per the germline V gene, CDR1 is MNHEY and CDR2 is SVGEGT. This CDR3 has 17 amino acids. With 2 bases clipped from V and 5 bases from J, the junction kept 9 bases outside the gene matches. The CDR3 DNA follows: TGTGCCAGCAGTTACAGGCTAGCGGGGGGGCCGGGTGAGACCCAGTACTTC. This gives the protein CASSYRLAGGPGETQYF.

This chain uses TRBV19 with TRBJ2-2; a possible D gene is TRBD1 (5 bases). The CDR3 spans 16 residues. Germline V CDR1 and CDR2: LNHDA, SQIVND (reference sequence). Trimming stripped 5 bases from V and 6 bases from J, with 19 bases between. The CDR3 bases are TGTGCCAGTAGTGCCCCCTTCTCCAGGGTACCCGGGGAGCTGTTTTTT. Its translation is CASSAPFSRVPGELFF.

In this sample, this clone turned up once. The V gene is TRBV20-1, the J gene TRBJ2-1; TRBD2 matches 8 bases. The ends lost 3 bases at V and 6 bases at J; junction bases unmatched: 7. CDR3 size: 14 residues. The germline gives CDR1 DFQATT, CDR2 SNEGSKA (reference sequence). The CDR3 protein is CSASRREVGNEQFF. The CDR3 nucleotides are TGCAGTGCTAGTAGGCGGGAGGTCGGCAATGAGCAGTTCTTC.

This clone was seen more than once but under ten times. The CDR3 sequence is CASSGTGGQPQHF. The CDR3 DNA is TGTGCCAGTAGTGGGACAGGGGGTCAGCCCCAGCATTTT. V usage is TRBV19 and J usage is TRBJ1-5; 11 positions match TRBD1. There are 13 residues in the CDR3. V shed 5 bases, J shed 6 bases, and the junction held 0 bases outside the gene matches. CDR1 and CDR2 (germline): LNHDA, SQIVND (reference sequence). Full variable domain (rest looked up from reference TRBV19 and TRBJ1-5): DGGITQSPKYLFRKEGQNVTLSCEQNLNHDAMYWYRQDPGQGLRLIYYSQIVNDFQKGDIAEGYSVSREKKESFPLTVTSAQKNPTAFYLCASSGTGGQPQHFGDGTRLSIL.